These 10 T cell receptor beta chains were sequenced from one sample in a study of blood T cells in healthy people across ages. A second PCR of roughly 7 to 11 cycles used a sample-barcoded 5' primer and a J-beta primer mix. TCRdb re-called the 5' RACE reads with MiXCR, one entry per CDR3 protein. The sample carries around 1,700,000 distinct CDR3 sequences, approximately 28% recorded once. Sequenced: blood. All receptors derive from a woman aged 30 to 39 in good health.

This clonotype was seen many times. The gene calls are TRBV11-2 and TRBJ2-1, with a tentative D call TRBD1 (5 bases). Germline CDR1 SGHAT, CDR2 FQNNGV. This CDR3 comprises 15 residues. Between the trimmed V and J ends, which lost 0 bases and 6 bases, there was a span of 12 bases. The CDR3 reads CASSLEGVGVNEQFF. In nucleotides, the CDR3 is TGTGCCAGCAGCTTAGAAGGGGTAGGGGTCAATGAGCAGTTCTTC.

This clonotype was detected a few times. This chain joins TRBV13 and TRBJ2-1; 13 bases fit TRBD2. The V and J ends lost 4 bases and 6 bases, in that order; junction bases with no gene match: 12. This CDR3 is 18 amino acids long. Germline assignment: CDR1 PRHDT and CDR2 FYEKMQ (reference sequence). CDR3 in DNA: TGTGCCAGCAGCTCGGGACTAGCGGGACTAAAAACCCTCAATGAGCAGTTCTTC. Translation: CASSSGLAGLKTLNEQFF.

This clonotype was observed many times. The rearrangement joins TRBV29-1 to TRBJ1-4; TRBD1 is a possible D gene (5 bases). CDR1 and CDR2 (germline): SQVTM, ANQGSEA. The CDR3 spans 16 residues. Trimming removed 4 bases at V and 1 base at J, with 16 bases between. The CDR3 DNA reads TGCAGCGTTGGAATGGACGCAGGGCGAACTAATGAAAAACTGTTTTTT. It encodes CSVGMDAGRTNEKLFF.

This chain uses TRBV28 with TRBJ1-5; no definite D call. The CDR3 has 12 residues. Trimming shortened V by 2 bases and J by 7 bases, and 6 bases separated the two germline ends. CDR1 and CDR2 (germline): MDHEN, SYDVKM. The CDR3 sequence is CASSLSEQPQHF. CDR3 DNA: TGTGCCAGCAGTTTAAGTGAACAGCCCCAGCATTTT.

Concerning this clonotype itself: The germline gene is not matched at one end of the junction; a read error may be the cause. The genes are TRBV20-1 and TRBJ2-3; tentatively, D is TRBD1 (5 bases). This CDR3 has 14 amino acids. Germline loops: CDR1 DFQATT, CDR2 SNEGSKA (reference sequence). The CDR3 is CSTPGPGRTDTQYF. The CDR3 DNA follows: TGCAGTACCCCAGGGCCGGGTCGCACGGATACGCAGTATTTT.

This clonotype was observed a few times. The gene calls are TRBV24-1 and TRBJ1-2, with 7 bases matching TRBD1. V lost 2 bases to trimming and J lost 9 bases; unmatched junction nucleotides: 5. Germline values: CDR1 KGHDR, CDR2 SFDVKD. The CDR3 covers 13 residues. The CDR3 nucleotides are TGTGCCACCAGTGATTCGCCGACAGGGAGCTACACCTTC. This gives the protein CATSDSPTGSYTF.

The rearrangement links TRBV20-1 to TRBJ2-1; 11 nucleotides agree with TRBD2. In germline, CDR1 is DFQATT, CDR2 SNEGSKA (reference sequence). The CDR3 is 14 residues long. V shed 6 bases, J shed 6 bases, and the junction held 7 bases outside the gene matches. In nucleotides, the CDR3 is TGCAGTGCCACTAGCGGGAGTGGGACCAATGAGCAGTTCTTC. It specifies CSATSGSGTNEQFF.

The chain uses TRBV5-1 and TRBJ2-7; 10 nucleotides agree with TRBD1. Germline trimming cut 3 bases from V and 7 bases from J; bases unmatched to any gene: 10. This CDR3 has 15 amino acids. Germline V gene lookup returns CDR1 SGHRS and CDR2 YFSETQ. The CDR3 is CASSSTGGRRNEQYF. The CDR3 region has the DNA TGCGCCAGCAGCTCGACAGGGGGCCGACGGAATGAGCAGTACTTC. The whole variable domain, remainder taken from reference TRBV5-1 and TRBJ2-7, is KAGVTQTPRYLIKTRGQQVTLSCSPISGHRSVSWYQQTPGQGLQFLFEYFSETQRNKGNFPGRFSGRQFSNSRSEMNVSTLELGDSALYLCASSSTGGRRNEQYFGPGTRLTVT.

This chain joins TRBV3-1 and TRBJ2-1; TRBD2 is a possible D gene (5 bases). The CDR3 contains 15 residues. V dropped 1 base and J dropped 2 bases, with 9 bases sitting between them. CDR1 LGHDT and CDR2 YNNKEL come from the germline V gene (reference sequence). In nucleotides, the CDR3 is TGTGCCAGCAGCCAAGCGGGAATGCCCTACAATGAGCAGTTCTTC. Its translation: CASSQAGMPYNEQFF.

This clonotype appeared many times. The chain couples TRBV9 to TRBJ2-3; the D call may be TRBD1 or TRBD2 (5 bases each). This CDR3 has 14 amino acids. Germline V gene lookup returns CDR1 SGDLS and CDR2 YYNGEE. The V end lost 4 bases, the J end lost 1 base, and 10 bases lay between the germline ends. CDR3 nucleotides: TGTGCCAGCAGCCCTCGAGGGGGCACAGATACGCAGTATTTT. Protein: CASSPRGGTDTQYF.